One and the same sample provided the 30 T cell receptor beta chains below, sequenced in a study of blood T cell repertoires in COVID-19. Measured with immunoSEQ multiplex PCR; TCRdb has only the in-frame clones, and not every one. The sample has about 150,000 clones, around 85% seen once. What was sequenced was peripheral blood. These receptors originate from a human donor in a cohort sampled during active COVID-19.

DNA for the CDR3: TGTGCCAGCAAGGGGGATATCAACACTGAAGCTTTCTTT. Protein product: CASKGDINTEAFF. This chain joins TRBV2 and TRBJ1-1; D possibly corresponds to TRBD1 (6 bases). Germline values: CDR1 SNHLY, CDR2 FYNNEI. This CDR3 is 13 amino acids long. Trimming took 7 bases from V and 2 from J, leaving 11 bases between them.

The rearrangement links TRBV18 to TRBJ1-5; no reliable D call. Deletions cut 5 bases from V and 5 bases from J, with 10 bases between. This CDR3 has 13 amino acids. Germline values: CDR1 KGHSH, CDR2 LQKENI. The DNA of the CDR3 is TGTGCCAGCTCAGCTGAGTACGATCAGCCCCAGCATTTT. This gives the protein CASSAEYDQPQHF.

This chain uses TRBV5-3 with TRBJ1-1, with 10 bases matching TRBD1. TRBV5-3 is an open reading frame, and its role is uncertain. CDR3 size: 16 residues. Unmatched junction bases numbered 7, after V lost 0 bases and J lost 5 bases. CDR3 region: CARSLVRTGGGTEAFF. CDR3 DNA: TGTGCCAGAAGCTTGGTAAGGACAGGGGGTGGTACTGAAGCTTTCTTT.

V usage is TRBV14 and J usage is TRBJ2-3; 9 bases align to TRBD2. The junction had 10 bases not matched to a gene; V was cut back by 3 bases and J by 3 bases. The CDR3 contains 17 residues. The V gene's germline CDR1 is SGHDN and CDR2 FVKESK. In nucleotides, the CDR3 is TGTGCCAGCAGCCATTTGGTAGCGGGAGTGGGGACAGATACGCAGTATTTT. This sequence encodes CASSHLVAGVGTDTQYF.

The chain combines TRBV5-1 with TRBJ2-5; the D gene is possibly TRBD2 (5 bases). The germline gives CDR1 SGHRS, CDR2 YFSETQ. Trimming took off 2 bases at V and 2 bases at J, with 13 bases between the two ends. This CDR3 spans 15 amino acids. CDR3 sequence: CASSFPGWSQETQYF. The CDR3 region has the DNA TGCGCCAGCAGCTTTCCGGGATGGAGTCAAGAGACCCAGTACTTC.

This chain connects TRBV18 to TRBJ1-1, with D unresolved. The CDR3 loop spans 17 amino acids. The germline CDR1 and CDR2 sequences are KGHSH and LQKENI. The V end was cut by 3 bases, the J end by 0 bases, with 17 bases between. This CDR3 reads CASSPRENLPMNTEAFF. DNA of the CDR3: TGTGCCAGCTCACCCCGGGAGAACCTGCCAATGAACACTGAAGCTTTCTTT.

This chain links TRBV5-6 with TRBJ2-7, with D possibly TRBD1 on 6 matching bases. The length of the CDR3 is 17 residues. Trimming left V 0 bases short and J 7 bases short, with 23 bases between. Per the germline V gene, CDR1 is SGHDT and CDR2 is YYEEEE. The CDR3 DNA is TGTGCCAGCAGCTTGGGGGCGTTTGGGACACGGGTTTTGGAGCAGTACTTC. This encodes CASSLGAFGTRVLEQYF. The complete variable domain, with remaining parts taken from reference TRBV5-6 and TRBJ2-7, reads DAGVTQSPTHLIKTRGQQVTLRCSPKSGHDTVSWYQQALGQGPQFIFQYYEEEERQRGNFPDRFSGHQFPNYSSELNVNALLLGDSALYLCASSLGAFGTRVLEQYFGPGTRLTVT.

The chain has TRBV5-4 and TRBJ1-4, with TRBD1 matching 8 bases. Germline values: CDR1 SGHNT, CDR2 YYREEE (reference sequence). CDR3 length: 16 residues. With 3 bases clipped from V and 2 bases from J, the junction kept 6 bases outside the gene matches. The CDR3 DNA reads as TGTGCCAGCAGCTCGCCACGACAGGGGACTAATGAAAAACTGTTTTTT. Translating gives CASSSPRQGTNEKLFF.

This chain connects TRBV25-1 to TRBJ1-4; no reliable D call. There are 14 residues in the CDR3. V lost 2 bases and J 8 bases, leaving 12 bases between the germline ends. Germline V gene lookup returns CDR1 MGHDK and CDR2 SYGVNS. CDR3 sequence (DNA): TGTGCCAGCAGTGAAGGGCTAAGACGCGAAAAACTGTTTTTT. Protein: CASSEGLRREKLFF.

The rearrangement joins TRBV11-1 to TRBJ2-7; no clear D gene. The germline V gene encodes CDR1 SGHAT and CDR2 FQDESV (reference sequence). V lost 5 bases to trimming and J lost 7 bases, with 12 bases between them. This CDR3 has 12 amino acids. The CDR3 region is CASSAEQIEQYF. CDR3 DNA sequence: TGTGCCAGCAGCGCAGAACAGATTGAGCAGTACTTC.

The rearrangement joins TRBV24-1 to TRBJ2-1; 10 bases match TRBD1. Germline CDR1 and CDR2: KGHDR and SFDVKD. J lost 1 base, V lost 3 bases, and 5 bases had no gene match. This CDR3 is 17 amino acids long. CDR3: CATSDRGDRGSYNEQFF. In DNA form, the CDR3 reads TGTGCCACCAGTGATCGAGGGGACAGGGGATCCTACAATGAGCAGTTCTTC.

This clone showed up just a few times. The chain couples TRBV6-6 to TRBJ2-1; tentatively, D is TRBD1 (6 bases). Per the germline V gene, CDR1 is MNHNY and CDR2 is SVGAGI (reference sequence). Trimming cost V 8 bases and J 9 bases, with 17 bases left between them. The CDR3 extends over 13 amino acids. The CDR3 DNA sequence: TGTGCCAGCTCTCGAGGGCCGGACAGTGAGCAGTTCTTC. The encoded protein is CASSRGPDSEQFF.

This sequence joins TRBV19 and TRBJ2-2; the D gene is possibly TRBD2 (7 bases). This CDR3 has 14 residues. Trimming removed 7 bases at V and 10 bases at J, with 19 bases between. In germline, CDR1 is LNHDA, CDR2 SQIVND (reference sequence). As DNA, the CDR3 is TGTGCCAGTACCGGGGGAGGGGGGCCGAAGGAGCTGTTTTTT. It codes for CASTGGGGPKELFF.

This chain joins TRBV14 and TRBJ2-3; 7 bases map to TRBD1. J gave up 2 bases and V 4 bases, and 6 bases lay outside the gene matches. CDR3 size: 15 residues. Germline CDR1 reads SGHDN; CDR2 reads FVKESK. The CDR3 DNA reads TGTGCCAGCAGCCCCAGACAGGGAGACACAGATACGCAGTATTTT. It codes for CASSPRQGDTDTQYF.

The V and J genes are TRBV3-1 (or the pseudogene TRBV3-2) and TRBJ2-1, with TRBD1 identical over 8 bases. This CDR3 region has 16 residues. Germline V gene sequence: CDR1 LGHDT, CDR2 YNNKEL (reference sequence). V was pared by 3 bases and J by 6 bases, with 10 bases of the junction left unmatched. The CDR3 loop is CASSQGPTGVSNEQFF. For the CDR3, the DNA is TGTGCCAGCAGCCAGGGACCGACAGGGGTCAGCAATGAGCAGTTCTTC.

CDR3 coding DNA: TGTGCCATCAGTGATCTTACAGGAGAATCACCCCTCCACTTT. This sequence encodes CAISDLTGESPLHF. The chain joins TRBV10-3 to TRBJ1-6, with D perhaps matching TRBD1 (5 bases). V was clipped by 3 bases and J by 10 bases, with 13 bases between them. The CDR3 is 14 residues long. Germline V gene data show CDR1 as ENHRY and CDR2 as SYGVKD.

The rearrangement uses TRBV11-3 and TRBJ1-1; 7 bases map to TRBD1. This CDR3 region has 16 residues. CDR1 and CDR2 (germline): SGHNT, YENEEA. The J segment lost 4 bases and the V segment lost 5 bases, leaving 13 bases of the junction unmatched. The CDR3 sequence: CASSQPRRTGRTEAFF. The CDR3 nucleotides are TGTGCCAGCAGCCAGCCACGAAGGACAGGCCGCACTGAAGCTTTCTTT.

The V gene is TRBV6-2 or TRBV6-3, the J gene TRBJ2-6; TRBD1 aligns across 7 bases. The V segment lost 5 bases and the J segment 0 bases; nucleotides outside the gene matches: 10. The V gene's germline CDR1 is MNHEY and CDR2 SVGEGT. CDR3 length equals 18 residues. The CDR3 nucleotides are TGTGCCAGCAGTGGCACGGGACAGTTCGACTCTGGGGCCAACGTCCTGACTTTC. Its translation: CASSGTGQFDSGANVLTF.

The rearrangement links TRBV4-3 to TRBJ2-3; TRBD2 agrees at 10 bases. The CDR3 is made up of 17 amino acids. Germline CDR1 and CDR2: LGHNA and YSLEER. J was trimmed by 2 bases and V by 0 bases; bases with no gene match: 5. The chain's CDR3 is CASSQDASGGDTDTQYF. The CDR3 DNA is TGCGCCAGCAGCCAAGATGCGAGCGGGGGGGACACAGATACGCAGTATTTT.

This chain links TRBV9 with TRBJ1-1; D call uncertain. This CDR3 contains 15 residues. The germline CDR1 and CDR2 sequences are SGDLS and YYNGEE. V was cut by 1 base and J by 2 bases, with 12 bases left in between. This chain's CDR3 is CASSVSRGPNTEAFF. The CDR3 coding sequence is TGTGCCAGCAGCGTAAGCCGCGGGCCTAACACTGAAGCTTTCTTT.

This chain uses TRBV11-3 with TRBJ2-4, with 14 positions matching TRBD2. The CDR3 extends over 18 amino acids. Germline V gene lookup returns CDR1 SGHNT and CDR2 YENEEA. With 2 bases clipped from V and 5 bases from J, the junction kept 8 bases outside the gene matches. The CDR3 DNA reads as TGTGCCAGCAGCTTATCCGGGACTAGCGGGAGTTGGCAAAACATTCAGTACTTC. This encodes CASSLSGTSGSWQNIQYF.

The chain links TRBV10-3 to TRBJ1-5; D not certain. The CDR3 sequence is 17 residues long. The V end was cut by 4 bases, the J end by 0 bases, with 16 bases between. Germline V lookup: CDR1 ENHRY, CDR2 SYGVKD. CDR3 DNA: TGTGCCATCAGTGGGACCCCGGGAGGAGTTAGCAATCAGCCCCAGCATTTT. Translating it yields CAISGTPGGVSNQPQHF.

The genes are TRBV19 and TRBJ2-1; 11 nucleotides align to TRBD2. Germline CDR1 is LNHDA and CDR2 is SQIVND (reference sequence). Losses at the gene ends were 7 bases for V and 5 bases for J; bases not matched to a gene: 10. The CDR3 sequence is 16 residues long. CDR3 loop: CASTLSGGVRNNEQFF. DNA for the CDR3: TGTGCCAGTACCCTTAGCGGGGGGGTAAGGAACAATGAGCAGTTCTTC.

The J gene is TRBJ2-1, the V gene TRBV27; a possible D gene is TRBD1 (5 bases). Germline V gene data show CDR1 as MNHEY and CDR2 as SMNVEV (reference sequence). The CDR3 consists of 15 residues. V was clipped by 3 bases and J by 9 bases, with 18 bases between them. This chain's CDR3 is CASSLRWQGEGEQFF. CDR3 sequence (DNA): TGTGCCAGCAGTTTGAGGTGGCAGGGTGAAGGTGAGCAGTTCTTC.

V and J are TRBV30 and TRBJ1-3; 7 nucleotides match TRBD1. V dropped 2 bases and J dropped 0; count of bases not matched to a gene: 10. This CDR3 region has 17 residues. Germline V gene data show CDR1 as GTSNPN and CDR2 as SVGIG (reference sequence). The CDR3 reads CAWSQGDLFYSGNTIYF. CDR3 coding DNA: TGTGCCTGGAGTCAGGGGGACCTCTTTTACTCTGGAAACACCATATATTTT.

The chain recombines TRBV5-1 with TRBJ2-1, with 9 bases identical to TRBD1. The V gene end was trimmed by 0 bases and the J gene end by 7 bases; junction bases not matched to a gene: 5. Germline V lookup: CDR1 SGHRS, CDR2 YFSETQ. The CDR3 totals 15 residues. Here the CDR3 DNA reads TGCGCCAGCAGCTTGGATGGGACAGGGTGGAATGAGCAGTTCTTC. It translates to CASSLDGTGWNEQFF.

V and J are TRBV19 and TRBJ2-7, with TRBD1 matching over 10 bases. V shed 7 bases, J shed 1 base, and the junction held 7 bases outside the gene matches. The CDR3 extends over 15 amino acids. Germline V gene data show CDR1 as LNHDA and CDR2 as SQIVND (reference sequence). As DNA, the CDR3 is TGTGCCAGTAAGCCCCGGGGACAGGGGTCCTACGAGCAGTACTTC. Protein product: CASKPRGQGSYEQYF.

The chain uses TRBV5-1 and TRBJ1-6; 8 bases fit TRBD1. With V trimmed by 4 bases and J by 4 bases, 7 bases remained unmatched. The germline gives CDR1 SGHRS, CDR2 YFSETQ. This CDR3 region has 16 residues. The CDR3 here is CASSAVTGVYNSPLHF. DNA for the CDR3: TGCGCCAGCAGCGCGGTGACAGGGGTTTATAATTCACCCCTCCACTTT.

The gene calls are TRBV9 and TRBJ2-7; 14 nucleotides match TRBD2. The J segment lost 7 bases and the V segment lost 3 bases, leaving 9 bases of the junction unmatched. Germline V gene data show CDR1 as SGDLS and CDR2 as YYNGEE. The CDR3 has 16 amino acids. CDR3 in DNA: TGTGCCAGCAGCGCGGTGACTAGCGGGGGGGCCGGGGAGCAGTACTTC. As protein: CASSAVTSGGAGEQYF.

CDR3 DNA sequence: TGTGCCAGCACCCTGATGGAGGGGAAGAGCGGCTACACCTTC. Translation: CASTLMEGKSGYTF. This chain links TRBV7-3 with TRBJ1-2; D is possibly TRBD1 (5 bases). Germline V gene lookup returns CDR1 SGHTA and CDR2 FQGTGA. The CDR3 contains 14 residues. Trimming took off 7 bases at V and 8 bases at J, with 20 bases between the two ends.